This T cell receptor beta chain was profiled in a study of cytomegalovirus exposure and HLA in healthy donors. Study results and caveats: Clonal expansion, a later analysis showed, was greater in HLA-associated TCR beta chains than in equally common others. Researchers reported in a later analysis that common viral pathogens appeared linked to several top clusters.

As concerns this clone: Antigen specificity is unknown.

Researchers ran the PCR with 60 Vbeta and 13 Jbeta primers. Here immunoSEQ multiplex PCR was the method, and the copy in TCRdb shows in-frame clones only, minus some. The repertoire consists of some 130,000 clones, with around 73% occurring once and the leading ten covering around 1.2%. CDR1 is MGHRA and CDR2 is YSYEKL in the germline V gene. Trimming removed 3 bases from V and 5 bases from J; junction bases left unmatched: 7. This CDR3 contains 15 residues. The source material was PBMCs. The chain couples TRBV4-1 to TRBJ2-5; 9 bases align to TRBD1. The clonotype was recovered from a man in his fifties or sixties in good health and CMV-seronegative. CDR3 sequence: CASSQAGTGMETQYF. CDR3 sequence (DNA): TGCGCCAGCAGCCAGGCCGGGACAGGGATGGAGACCCAGTACTTC.